The rows below give T cell receptor beta chains drawn from one sample of a study of shared clonotypes between healthy human individuals. Profiling relied on immunoSEQ multiplex PCR, and the TCRdb table lists in-frame clones only, not all of them. The sample carries about 2.4 million clones, more than 85% recorded once. The sequenced material came from naive CD4+ T cells from PBMCs. These TCRs come from a man in his late teens or twenties in good health. Some clones in this sample may be carry-over from other donors' samples. Both conserved end residues are part of each CDR3. A D gene is named only where the DNA matches it firmly. Clone size is shown for a subset of rows, as once, few, many or a class of expanded clone.

J gene: TRBJ2-1
clone size: -
V gene: TRBV7-2
D gene: TRBD2
CDR3 DNA: TGTGCCCGCGGACTAGCGGGAGGTTACAATGAGCAGTTCTTC
CDR3 protein: CARGLAGGYNEQFF

J gene: TRBJ2-7
clone size: -
V gene: TRBV7-8
D gene: TRBD2
CDR3 DNA: TGTGCCAGCAGCTACGAAGTCCTAGCGGGAGCAGGAGGCCCCTACGAGCAGTACTTC
CDR3 protein: CASSYEVLAGAGGPYEQYF

J gene: TRBJ2-2
clone size: -
V gene: TRBV30
D gene: -
CDR3 DNA: TGTGCCTGGAGAATGAGGGGAAGGTGGAACACCGGGGAGCTGTTTTTT
CDR3 protein: CAWRMRGRWNTGELFF

J gene: TRBJ1-2
clone size: -
V gene: TRBV6-6
D gene: -
CDR3 DNA: TGTGCCAGCACCGACCCCGGGGGTAGCGACTATGGCTACACCTTC
CDR3 protein: CASTDPGGSDYGYTF

J gene: TRBJ1-1
clone size: -
V gene: TRBV5-4
D gene: -
CDR3 DNA: TGTGCCAGCAGTTCCATCGCGGGGGCGCGGGACACTGAAGCTTTCTTT
CDR3 protein: CASSSIAGARDTEAFF

J gene: TRBJ1-4
clone size: -
V gene: TRBV27
D gene: TRBD1
CDR3 DNA: TGTGCCAGCAGTTCCTTGTCGACAGGGGGGAGCGAAAAACTGTTTTTT
CDR3 protein: CASSSLSTGGSEKLFF

J gene: TRBJ1-1
clone size: -
V gene: TRBV5-5
D gene: -
CDR3 DNA: TGTGCCAGCAGCTTGGCCCCAACAGGGTTTGATGAAGCTTTCTTT
CDR3 protein: CASSLAPTGFDEAFF

J gene: TRBJ2-1
clone size: -
V gene: TRBV12-5
D gene: TRBD1
CDR3 DNA: TGTGCTAGCGAATCACAGGGGGCCCATGAGCAGTTCTTC
CDR3 protein: CASESQGAHEQFF

J gene: TRBJ2-7
clone size: once
V gene: TRBV15
D gene: TRBD1
CDR3 DNA: TGTGCCACCAGCGGGATGGTACGGGACAGGGGCTCCTACGAGCAGTACTTC
CDR3 protein: CATSGMVRDRGSYEQYF

J gene: TRBJ2-5
clone size: -
V gene: TRBV6-5
D gene: -
CDR3 DNA: TGTGCCAGCAGTTCCTCGATTCAAGAGACCCAGTACTTC
CDR3 protein: CASSSSIQETQYF

J gene: TRBJ1-1
clone size: -
V gene: TRBV2
D gene: -
CDR3 DNA: TGTGCCAGCAGTGAACGGGCAGGGAGCGCTGAAGCTTTCTTT
CDR3 protein: CASSERAGSAEAFF

J gene: TRBJ2-1
clone size: -
V gene: TRBV19
D gene: -
CDR3 DNA: TGTGCCAGTAGTATCAACAGGGAGCCTATGTACAATGAGCAGTTCTTC
CDR3 protein: CASSINREPMYNEQFF

J gene: TRBJ2-1
clone size: -
V gene: TRBV10-1
D gene: -
CDR3 DNA: TGCGCCAGTAACCGCCCCCTTGGAGGAGTCAACAATGAGCAGTTCTTC
CDR3 protein: CASNRPLGGVNNEQFF

J gene: TRBJ2-2
clone size: -
V gene: TRBV18
D gene: -
CDR3 DNA: TGTGCCAGCTCACCTATGGGGGCGACGGGGGAGCTGTTTTTT
CDR3 protein: CASSPMGATGELFF

J gene: TRBJ2-5
clone size: -
V gene: TRBV6-6
D gene: -
CDR3 DNA: TGTGCCAGCAGTTATCAGGCAGGGCGACAAGAGACCCAGTACTTC
CDR3 protein: CASSYQAGRQETQYF

J gene: TRBJ2-3
clone size: -
V gene: TRBV4-3
D gene: -
CDR3 DNA: TGCGCCAGCAGCCAAGATGTCGGCCGGCCGGGCGATACGCAGTATTTT
CDR3 protein: CASSQDVGRPGDTQYF

J gene: TRBJ2-6
clone size: -
V gene: TRBV5-6
D gene: -
CDR3 DNA: TGTGCCAGCAGCCCTGGGACTTTTCGATCTGGGGCCAACGTCCTGACTTTC
CDR3 protein: CASSPGTFRSGANVLTF

J gene: TRBJ2-5
clone size: once
V gene: TRBV29-1
D gene: -
CDR3 DNA: TGCAGCGTTGGAGAGACCCAGTACTTC
CDR3 protein: CSVGETQYF

J gene: TRBJ2-1
clone size: -
V gene: TRBV9
D gene: TRBD2
CDR3 DNA: TGTGCCAGCAGCGCGGGACTAGCGGAGCGGGAGCAGTTCTTC
CDR3 protein: CASSAGLAEREQFF

J gene: TRBJ2-7
clone size: -
V gene: TRBV6-5
D gene: -
CDR3 DNA: TGTGCCAGCCACCGGGGGCAGGCCTACGAGCAGTACTTC
CDR3 protein: CASHRGQAYEQYF

J gene: TRBJ2-5
clone size: -
V gene: TRBV27
D gene: -
CDR3 DNA: TGTGCCAGCAGTCCGCTCTGGTTAGCGACCCAGTACTTC
CDR3 protein: CASSPLWLATQYF

J gene: TRBJ2-6
clone size: -
V gene: TRBV7-2
D gene: TRBD1
CDR3 DNA: TGTGCCAGCAGCTTAGAGTATAGGGGGCGTGGGGCCAACGTCCTGACTTTC
CDR3 protein: CASSLEYRGRGANVLTF

J gene: TRBJ1-1
clone size: -
V gene: TRBV5-5
D gene: TRBD1
CDR3 DNA: TGTGCCAGCAGCTGGGGACAGGAGAACACTGAAGCTTTCTTT
CDR3 protein: CASSWGQENTEAFF

J gene: TRBJ2-7
clone size: once
V gene: TRBV6-5
D gene: TRBD2
CDR3 DNA: TGTGCCAGCAGTTACGCGATAGCGGGAGGCTACGAGCAGTACTTC
CDR3 protein: CASSYAIAGGYEQYF

J gene: TRBJ2-7
clone size: -
V gene: TRBV15
D gene: -
CDR3 DNA: TGTGCCACCAGCAGAGATCCAGGGCGCGAGCAGTACTTC
CDR3 protein: CATSRDPGREQYF

J gene: TRBJ2-2
clone size: -
V gene: TRBV7-3
D gene: -
CDR3 DNA: TGTGCCGGCAGCTCCTTGGGGGGAGAGGGTGCCGGGGAGCTGTTTTTT
CDR3 protein: CAGSSLGGEGAGELFF

J gene: TRBJ2-7
clone size: -
V gene: TRBV7-2
D gene: TRBD1
CDR3 DNA: TGTGCCAGCAGCCTACGGACAGGAGCCTACGAGCAGTACTTC
CDR3 protein: CASSLRTGAYEQYF

J gene: TRBJ2-7
clone size: -
V gene: TRBV27
D gene: -
CDR3 DNA: TGTGCCAGCAGCTTTCCCCCTACCGCAACGGAGCAGTACTTC
CDR3 protein: CASSFPPTATEQYF

J gene: TRBJ1-1
clone size: -
V gene: TRBV28
D gene: -
CDR3 DNA: TGTGCCAGCAAAGGTGTGGGAGGGCAGAACACTGAAGCTTTCTTT
CDR3 protein: CASKGVGGQNTEAFF

J gene: TRBJ1-6
clone size: -
V gene: TRBV4-2
D gene: TRBD1
CDR3 DNA: TGTGCCAGCAGCGGGACAGGGGGTATTTCACCCCTCCACTTT
CDR3 protein: CASSGTGGISPLHF

J gene: TRBJ2-7
clone size: -
V gene: TRBV6-4
D gene: TRBD2
CDR3 DNA: TGTGCTCAAGGCCCATCCGGGGGGATCTACGAGCAGTACTTC
CDR3 protein: CAQGPSGGIYEQYF

J gene: TRBJ2-3
clone size: -
V gene: TRBV11-2
D gene: -
CDR3 DNA: TGTGCCAGGAATACGCAGTATTTT
CDR3 protein: CARNTQYF

J gene: TRBJ2-7
clone size: -
V gene: TRBV5-1
D gene: -
CDR3 DNA: TGCGCCAGCAGCGGGGGTGGCGAAAGCTTCTACGAGCAGTACTTC
CDR3 protein: CASSGGGESFYEQYF

J gene: TRBJ2-7
clone size: -
V gene: TRBV4-1
D gene: TRBD1
CDR3 DNA: TGCGCCAGCAGCCTTCGACAGGGGGACTACGAGCAGTACTTC
CDR3 protein: CASSLRQGDYEQYF